This TCR beta chain is from a study of T-cell reconstitution after alpha-beta-depleted transplantation in children. Germline V CDR1 and CDR2: SGHTA, FQGNSA. J gave up 10 bases and V 6 bases, and 13 bases lay outside the gene matches. CDR3 length: 15 amino acids. In its sample, this clonotype was seen a few times. Its specificity is unknown. Findings of the study overall: Day-60 TCRbeta diversity that was high in some patients was derived from surviving recipient T cells and thymic progenitors. Newly generated T cells supplied most T-cell counts and diversity one year post-transplant.

Preparing the TCRbeta library involved the use of unique molecular identifiers. TCRdb reprocessed the PCR reads with MiXCR, giving one entry per CDR3 protein. The sample has almost 500,000 distinct CDR3 sequences, about 10% seen once; the top ten hold 2%. This sequence originates from a child between 2 and 9 years old with inherited bone marrow failure, due to receive a stem cell transplant. The sample consisted of PBMCs, taken before TCRalphabeta/CD19-depleted stem cell transplant. This chain joins TRBV7-2 and TRBJ1-4; TRBD1 matches at 8 bases. The CDR3 region is CASSSFDRGIGKLFF. CDR3 coding DNA: TGTGCCAGCAGTTCCTTTGACAGGGGTATCGGAAAACTGTTTTTT.